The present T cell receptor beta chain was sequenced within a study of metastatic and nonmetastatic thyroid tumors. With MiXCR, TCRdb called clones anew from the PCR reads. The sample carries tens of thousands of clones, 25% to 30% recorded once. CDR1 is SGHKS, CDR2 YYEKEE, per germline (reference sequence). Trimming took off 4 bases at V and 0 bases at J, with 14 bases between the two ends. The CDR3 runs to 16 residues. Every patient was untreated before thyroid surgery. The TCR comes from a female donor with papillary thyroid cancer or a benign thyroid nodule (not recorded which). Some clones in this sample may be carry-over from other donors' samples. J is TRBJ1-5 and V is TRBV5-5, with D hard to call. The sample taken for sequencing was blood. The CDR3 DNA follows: TGTGCCAGCAGCCTGGCCCGGACGGATAGCAATCAGCCCCAGCATTTT. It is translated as CASSLARTDSNQPQHF. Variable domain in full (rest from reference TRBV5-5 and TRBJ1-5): DAGVTQSPTHLIKTRGQQVTLRCSPISGHKSVSWYQQVLGQGPQFIFQYYEKEERGRGNFPDRFSARQFPNYSSELNVNALLLGDSALYLCASSLARTDSNQPQHFGDGTRLSIL.